This T cell receptor beta chain comes out of a study of spatial heterogeneity in lung cancer. Time point specified: sample taken at primary tumor resection. General observations from the study: It was found that expanded intratumoral alpha and beta TCR counts tracked tumor mutation counts.

TCRdb re-derived calls from the 5' RACE reads in MiXCR, one entry per CDR3 protein. Counted here are around 5,000 distinct CDR3 sequences, 29% occurring once; the ten biggest clones make up about 25%. This clonotype is medium-sized (0.01 to 0.1%). Its cognate antigen is unknown. The V gene's germline CDR1 is SQVTM and CDR2 ANQGSEA. The length of the CDR3 is 13 residues. Trimming took 0 bases from V and 3 from J, leaving 8 bases between them. The gene calls are TRBV29-1 and TRBJ1-1, with D uncertain. This receptor was identified in a female donor with early-stage non-small cell lung cancer. The sequences come from lung tumor tissue, collected at surgery. DNA of the CDR3: TGCAGCGTTGAAGATCGTGGGGACACTGAAGCTTTCTTT. Its translation is CSVEDRGDTEAFF.